The rows below give T cell receptor beta chains drawn from one sample of a study of CD8 T cells in Susac syndrome. In TCRdb, the immunoSEQ multiplex PCR reads were re-called with MiXCR into one record per CDR3 protein. The sample includes some 450,000 distinct CDR3 sequences, 85% to 90% of them seen just once. Sequencing was done on a sample of CD8+ T cells from PBMCs. The receptors stem from a human donor with multiple sclerosis. CDR3s include the opening cysteine and the closing phenylalanine or tryptophan. The order of the fields is J gene, D gene, V gene, clone size, CDR3 DNA, CDR3 protein. The D gene is left open where the match is weak. The size field is filled for only some rows; it gives once, few, many or a size class.

TRBJ1-6,NA,TRBV7-9,few,TGTGCCAGCAGCTTTATAGATCAGGGTTCACCCCTCCACTTT,CASSFIDQGSPLHF
TRBJ1-2,NA,TRBV5-4,NA,TGTGCCAGCAGCTCTGTAGGTGGCTACACCTTC,CASSSVGGYTF
TRBJ1-1,NA,TRBV3-1,NA,TGTGCCAGCAGCCAAGACACCTCCGGTCGGAACACTGAAGCTTTCTTT,CASSQDTSGRNTEAFF
TRBJ1-2,NA,TRBV2,once,TGTGCCAACCAAACTAATACGCTCTATGGCTACACCTTC,CANQTNTLYGYTF
TRBJ1-2,TRBD1,TRBV4-1,NA,TGCGCCAGCAGCCAAGGAATGACAGGGAACTATGGCTACACCTTC,CASSQGMTGNYGYTF
TRBJ2-7,TRBD1,TRBV29-1,NA,TGCAGCGGGGGACAGGGAACCTACGAGCAGTACTTC,CSGGQGTYEQYF
TRBJ2-1,NA,TRBV30,NA,TGTGCCTGGAGTTCGGACACAAACAATGAGCAGTTCTTC,CAWSSDTNNEQFF
TRBJ2-7,TRBD1,TRBV29-1,NA,TGCAGCGTTACGACAGGGTTCTCATACGAGCAGTACTTC,CSVTTGFSYEQYF
TRBJ1-2,NA,TRBV18,NA,TGTGCCAGCTCGGGGGCGGACGGAAATGGCTACACCTTC,CASSGADGNGYTF
TRBJ1-1,NA,TRBV19,NA,TGTGCCAGTAGCCCCTCAACTTACATCACTGAAGCTTTCTTT,CASSPSTYITEAFF
TRBJ2-1,TRBD1,TRBV5-4,NA,TGTGCCAGCAGCTTCTCCGGGACAGGGAAGCAGTTCTTC,CASSFSGTGKQFF
TRBJ1-2,TRBD1,TRBV30,once,TGTGCCTGGAGTACCCCGGACAGGGGATATCACTATGGCTACACCTTC,CAWSTPDRGYHYGYTF
TRBJ1-2,NA,TRBV30,NA,TGTGCCTGGAGTGACCGGGGAGCTAACTATGGCTACACCTTC,CAWSDRGANYGYTF
TRBJ2-2,TRBD2,TRBV20-1,NA,TGCAGTGCTAGAGGAGCGGGAAGCACCGGGGAGCTGTTTTTT,CSARGAGSTGELFF
TRBJ2-1,NA,TRBV30,NA,TGTGCCTGGAGACCTACTAGGACTGAGCAGTTCTTC,CAWRPTRTEQFF
TRBJ1-1,NA,TRBV30,NA,TGTGCCTGGAGACGCCTTTCGGTGAACACTGAAGCTTTCTTT,CAWRRLSVNTEAFF
TRBJ2-7,NA,TRBV6-5,few,TGTGCCAGCGCTTTACAGGGGAGGCTCGCCGAGCAGTACTTC,CASALQGRLAEQYF
TRBJ2-7,TRBD1,TRBV20-1,NA,TGCAGTGCTGTGTGGGACAGGGGGTTCTACGAGCAGTACTTC,CSAVWDRGFYEQYF
TRBJ2-2,TRBD1,TRBV6-1,NA,TGTGCCAGCGGACGAATAGGACAGGGGGCTGACGGGGAGCTGTTTTTT,CASGRIGQGADGELFF
TRBJ2-1,TRBD1,TRBV2,NA,TGTGCCAGCAGTGGACAGGGCTCCTACAATGAGCAGTTCTTC,CASSGQGSYNEQFF
TRBJ2-1,TRBD2,TRBV20-1,NA,TGCAGTGCTAGAGACGTGGGACTAGCGGGAGTTGAGGGTGAGCAGTTCTTC,CSARDVGLAGVEGEQFF
TRBJ1-3,NA,TRBV7-2,NA,TGTGCCAGCAGCGCTAGTAACGTTCTTGGCAACACCATATATTTT,CASSASNVLGNTIYF
TRBJ2-5,NA,TRBV27,NA,TGTGCCAGCAGAAACCAAGAGACCCAGTACTTC,CASRNQETQYF
TRBJ2-1,TRBD2,TRBV11-2,NA,TGTGCCAGCAGCCCAGGGGCTAGCGGGAGTGTTGAGCAGTTCTTC,CASSPGASGSVEQFF
TRBJ2-1,NA,TRBV6-1,NA,TGTGCCAGCAGCTTCTTGACCGGCCGGGACAATGAGCAGTTCTTC,CASSFLTGRDNEQFF
TRBJ2-2,TRBD1,TRBV27,NA,TGTGCCAGCAGTCCGTATTCACAGGGGGCGACGGGGGAGCTGTTTTTT,CASSPYSQGATGELFF
TRBJ2-7,NA,TRBV12-3/TRBV12-4,NA,TGTGCCAGCAGTTTCATATTAAACGAGCAGTACTTC,CASSFILNEQYF
TRBJ2-2,NA,TRBV12-3/TRBV12-4,NA,TGTGCCAGCAGTTTCCTTATGCAGGGGCCGGTGGACACCGGGGAGCTGTTTTTT,CASSFLMQGPVDTGELFF
TRBJ2-1,TRBD2,TRBV10-3,NA,TGTGCCACTGGGGCGGGAGTTGACAATGAGCAGTTCTTC,CATGAGVDNEQFF
TRBJ2-5,NA,TRBV7-6,NA,TGTGCCAGCAGCTTCCTAGGGGGAAGCTTACAAGAGACCCAGTACTTC,CASSFLGGSLQETQYF
TRBJ2-1,TRBD2,TRBV11-2,once,TGTGCCAGCAGCTTACGGCTAGCGGCACTCTACAATGAGCAGTTCTTC,CASSLRLAALYNEQFF
TRBJ1-4,TRBD1,TRBV12-3/TRBV12-4,NA,TGTGCCAGCAGCCCGGGACAGAGGAATGAAAAACTGTTTTTT,CASSPGQRNEKLFF
TRBJ1-1,NA,TRBV5-1,NA,TGCGCCAGCAGCTCGAATTATGAAATTAACACTGAAGCTTTCTTT,CASSSNYEINTEAFF
TRBJ2-2,NA,TRBV4-1,NA,TGCGCCAGCAGCCTAGTCACGACAGCGAACACCGGGGAGCTGTTTTTT,CASSLVTTANTGELFF
TRBJ2-7,NA,TRBV5-1,NA,TGCGCCAGCAGCTCTTCGGGGGATTCAAGCTACGAGCAGTACTTC,CASSSSGDSSYEQYF
TRBJ1-5,TRBD1,TRBV2,NA,TGTGCCAGCAGGACCGGGACAGGGGGCAATCAGCCCCAGCATTTT,CASRTGTGGNQPQHF
TRBJ1-1,NA,TRBV6-1,NA,TGTGCCAGCAGGGACGCTGAAGCTTTCTTT,CASRDAEAFF
TRBJ2-2,NA,TRBV30,NA,TGTGCCTGGTCATGGGCGACCGGGGAGCTGTTTTTT,CAWSWATGELFF
TRBJ1-2,TRBD1,TRBV3-1,NA,TGTGCCACCCATGACAGGGACTTTTATGGCTACACCTTC,CATHDRDFYGYTF
TRBJ2-7,TRBD2,TRBV19,NA,TGTGCCAGTAGCCGGGGAGGGGCTCTCGAGCAGTACTTC,CASSRGGALEQYF
TRBJ1-2,NA,TRBV12-3/TRBV12-4,NA,TGTGCCAGCCCGGGGGGCGGAATACTTGAGGGCTACACCTTC,CASPGGGILEGYTF
TRBJ2-1,NA,TRBV7-6,once,TGTGCCAGCAGCTTAGATCCAGGGGATAATGAGCAGTTCTTC,CASSLDPGDNEQFF
TRBJ1-1,NA,TRBV4-1,NA,TGCGCCAGCAGCCGCATACTGAGATACAACACTGAAGCTTTCTTT,CASSRILRYNTEAFF
TRBJ2-5,TRBD2,TRBV30,NA,TGTGCCTGGAGTTTGCTAGCGGACAAAGAGACCCAGTACTTC,CAWSLLADKETQYF